This TCR beta chain derives from a study of human T cells and chemical hapten exposure. Broader study findings: TCRs above 1 in 1000 frequency stayed constant with DPC sensitization. Alopecia affecting every donor means their immune response may not match healthy people's.

Time point here: pre-sensitization, week 0. Described treatment: therapeutic diphenylcyclopropenone sensitization with weekly scalp DPC. Only after blood had been drawn was each patch test applied. In its sample, this clonotype was seen a few times. The antigen remains undetermined. The library labeled individual cDNA molecules by adding unique molecular identifiers to them. TCRdb passed the RACE reads through MiXCR, listing each CDR3 protein once. The table records 300,000 to 450,000 distinct CDR3 sequences, over 5% of them present only once. The origin of this receptor is a woman aged 18-35 years with alopecia areata. Some clones in this sample may be carry-over from other donors' samples. This material consisted of whole blood, taken in connection with sensitization to the hapten diphenylcyclopropenone (DPC).

The CDR3 nucleotides read TGTGCCAGCAGCCCGGACAGGGTTGATACGCAGTATTTT. It translates to CASSPDRVDTQYF. J is TRBJ2-3 and V is TRBV6-5; 8 positions agree with TRBD1. V dropped 6 bases and J dropped 6; count of bases not matched to a gene: 5. This CDR3 is 13 amino acids long. The germline V gene has CDR1 MNHEY and CDR2 SVGAGI.